Below, 25 T cell receptor beta chains from the same sample are listed, as sequenced in a study of blood T cells in healthy people across ages. A second PCR, run for about 7 to 12 cycles, used a sample-barcoded 5' primer plus a J-beta primer mix. TCRdb recomputed calls from the 5' RACE reads with MiXCR, one row per CDR3 protein. In the table there are 1.5 million to 2 million distinct CDR3 sequences, 49% of which are singletons. Sample: blood. The receptor source for this set is a woman between 40 and 55 years old in good health.

This clonotype was observed a few times. J is TRBJ2-5 and V is TRBV6-6; D is perhaps TRBD1 (5 bases). The length of the CDR3 is 15 residues. Germline-derived CDR1 and CDR2 are MNHNY and SVGAGI (reference sequence). V was pared by 8 bases and J by 3 bases, with 19 bases between. CDR3 nucleotide sequence: TGTGCCAGCGGGAAATCAGGGTACAACAAAGAGACCCAGTACTTC. Residues: CASGKSGYNKETQYF.

This clonotype was picked up one time. The V and J genes are TRBV9 and TRBJ1-6; tentative D call: TRBD1 (5 bases). V was clipped by 2 bases and J by 10 bases, with 13 bases between them. Germline CDR1 reads SGDLS; CDR2 reads YYNGEE. This CDR3 contains 14 residues. The chain's CDR3 is CASSVGQAKSPLHF. As DNA, the CDR3 is TGTGCCAGCAGCGTTGGACAAGCTAAGTCACCCCTCCACTTT.

The chain combines TRBV3-1 with TRBJ2-5, with 11 positions matching TRBD2. Trimming removed 1 base from V and 2 bases from J; junction bases left unmatched: 3. This CDR3 contains 16 residues. Germline V gene lookup returns CDR1 LGHDT and CDR2 YNNKEL (reference sequence). The DNA for the CDR3 is TGTGCCAGCAGCCAAGCTAGCGGGGGGTTACAAGAGACCCAGTACTTC. This encodes CASSQASGGLQETQYF.

The chain recombines TRBV7-9 with TRBJ1-4; D is ambiguous. Germline values: CDR1 SEHNR, CDR2 FQNEAQ (reference sequence). The CDR3 runs 15 residues. Trimming stripped 5 bases from V and 7 bases from J, with 17 bases between. The CDR3 sequence is CASSARGGSGEKLFF. The CDR3 DNA reads TGTGCCAGCAGCGCCCGAGGAGGGTCGGGTGAAAAACTGTTTTTT.

This chain uses TRBV5-1 with TRBJ2-7; D perhaps matches TRBD2 (7 bases). Trimming stripped 1 base from V and 0 bases from J, with 11 bases between. There are 15 residues in the CDR3. From germline, CDR1 is SGHRS and CDR2 YFSETQ. CDR3 amino acids: CASSLFRGASYEQYF. For the CDR3, the DNA is TGCGCCAGCAGCTTGTTTCGGGGGGCCTCCTACGAGCAGTACTTC.

The table lists this clonotype with a few counts. The chain combines TRBV20-1 with TRBJ2-3, with D perhaps TRBD1 or TRBD2 (6 bases each). From germline, CDR1 is DFQATT and CDR2 SNEGSKA (reference sequence). V lost 6 bases, J lost 1 base, and 14 bases lay in between. CDR3 size: 14 residues. The CDR3 DNA is TGCAGTGCCTCCCCGGGGGCGGGCACAGATACGCAGTATTTT. This translates into CSASPGAGTDTQYF.

V usage is TRBV10-3 and J usage is TRBJ1-1, with D possibly matching TRBD1 (5 bases). Germline CDR1 reads ENHRY; CDR2 reads SYGVKD. The CDR3 length is 14 residues. The V gene lost 0 bases and the J gene lost 6 bases, with 11 bases spanning the gap. CDR3 in amino acids: CAISESRRGSEAFF. DNA for the CDR3: TGTGCCATCAGTGAGTCAAGAAGGGGATCTGAAGCTTTCTTT.

The CDR3 region has the DNA TGTGCCAGCAGCCGTCCGAGAGGGGCCAAAAACATTCAGTACTTC. Its translation is CASSRPRGAKNIQYF. The chain combines TRBV7-2 with TRBJ2-4; D possibly corresponds to TRBD2 (5 bases). Germline CDR1 reads SGHTA; CDR2 reads FQGNSA. The V end was cut by 5 bases, the J end by 1 base, with 12 bases between. The CDR3 spans 15 residues.

The chain has TRBV4-1 and TRBJ2-2; TRBD2 aligns across 14 bases. Germline lookup yields CDR1 MGHRA and CDR2 YSYEKL. V lost 3 bases and J lost 8; bases outside the gene matches: 5. The CDR3 is 16 amino acids. Here the CDR3 DNA reads TGCGCCAGCAGCCATAGACTAGCGGGGGGGCCAGGGGAGCTGTTTTTT. This encodes CASSHRLAGGPGELFF.

This clonotype was counted at least ten times. The V gene is TRBV20-1, the J gene TRBJ2-7; a possible D gene is TRBD2 (6 bases). Trimming pared 0 bases from V and 6 bases from J, leaving 18 bases between. Per the germline V gene, CDR1 is DFQATT and CDR2 is SNEGSKA (reference sequence). The CDR3 consists of 15 residues. The CDR3 reads CSAREGGPRGSEQYF. The CDR3 DNA reads as TGCAGTGCTAGAGAGGGGGGTCCGCGCGGTTCCGAGCAGTACTTC.

The V gene is TRBV15, the J gene TRBJ2-7; 8 bases are a match to TRBD1. Germline CDR1 is LNHNV and CDR2 is YYDKDF (reference sequence). J lost 3 bases, V lost 1 base, and 5 bases had no gene match. The CDR3 consists of 15 residues. CDR3 sequence reads: CATSRARQGLYEQYF. The CDR3 nucleotides are TGTGCCACCAGCAGAGCGCGACAGGGGCTCTACGAGCAGTACTTC. Full variable domain (rest looked up from reference TRBV15 and TRBJ2-7): DAMVIQNPRYQVTQFGKPVTLSCSQTLNHNVMYWYQQKSSQAPKLLFHYYDKDFNNEADTPDNFQSRRPNTSFCFLDIRSPGLGDTAMYLCATSRARQGLYEQYFGPGTRLTVT.

This clonotype was counted a few times. The chain joins TRBV7-2 to TRBJ2-4, with 9 bases lining up with TRBD1. With V trimmed by 5 bases and J by 7 bases, 6 bases remained unmatched. Germline assignment: CDR1 SGHTA and CDR2 FQGNSA. This CDR3 is built from 14 residues. CDR3 sequence: CASSATGGGNIQYF. Here the CDR3 DNA reads TGTGCCAGCAGCGCGACAGGGGGGGGGAACATTCAGTACTTC.

V and J are TRBV10-3 and TRBJ2-1; TRBD1 aligns across 9 bases. Per the germline V gene, CDR1 is ENHRY and CDR2 is SYGVKD. This CDR3 spans 14 amino acids. With V trimmed by 6 bases and J by 5 bases, 5 bases remained unmatched. The CDR3 sequence is CAIRSGQGNNEQFF. The CDR3, as DNA: TGTGCCATCAGGTCGGGACAGGGAAACAATGAGCAGTTCTTC.

The chain combines TRBV29-1 with TRBJ2-1; D is unresolved. Germline V gives CDR1 SQVTM, CDR2 ANQGSEA. With 7 bases removed from V and 7 bases from J, the gap between germline ends came to 20 bases. The CDR3 is 14 amino acids. The CDR3 is CSAVVGFGPNEQFF. CDR3 in DNA: TGCAGCGCTGTAGTGGGTTTTGGTCCAAATGAGCAGTTCTTC.

The chain carries TRBV20-1 and TRBJ1-5, with D unclear. Trimming removed 4 bases from V and 5 bases from J, with 15 bases in between. The CDR3 sequence is 14 residues long. CDR1 and CDR2 (germline): DFQATT, SNEGSKA (reference sequence). CDR3 sequence reads: CSATIGVRDQPQHF. CDR3 bases: TGCAGTGCTACGATAGGTGTAAGAGATCAGCCCCAGCATTTT.

The chain links TRBV28 to TRBJ2-1, with D maybe TRBD1 (6 bases). Germline values: CDR1 MDHEN, CDR2 SYDVKM. The CDR3 runs 15 residues. Trimming left V 2 bases short and J 4 bases short, with 12 bases between. Here the CDR3 DNA reads TGTGCCAGCAGTTTAGGGGGCTCGATTTACAATGAGCAGTTCTTC. Its protein product is CASSLGGSIYNEQFF.

J is TRBJ2-1 and V is TRBV6-5; TRBD1 matches 7 bases. The CDR3 has 15 amino acids. Germline V gene sequence: CDR1 MNHEY, CDR2 SVGAGI. The J segment lost 7 bases and the V segment lost 6 bases, leaving 12 bases of the junction unmatched. The DNA for the CDR3 is TGTGCCAGCAGATCTCGACAGGGTGGGTCAAATGAGCAGTTCTTC. It specifies CASRSRQGGSNEQFF.

CDR3 region: CASSQDRGFTETQYF. DNA of the CDR3: TGTGCCAGCAGCCAAGATCGGGGGTTTACGGAGACCCAGTACTTC. The chain employs TRBV3-1 and TRBJ2-5, with D maybe TRBD2 (6 bases). Trimming shortened V by 0 bases and J by 5 bases, and 13 bases separated the two germline ends. This CDR3 is 15 amino acids long. CDR1 and CDR2 from the germline V gene are LGHDT and YNNKEL (reference sequence).

This clonotype was picked up a small number of times. This chain links TRBV11-2 with TRBJ2-7; 9 positions match TRBD2. CDR1 is SGHAT and CDR2 is FQNNGV in the germline V gene. Unmatched junction bases numbered 7, after V lost 5 bases and J lost 2 bases. The CDR3 extends over 15 amino acids. The CDR3 DNA is TGTGCCAGCAGCCCAACAGCGGGGGGAACCTACGAGCAGTACTTC. It encodes CASSPTAGGTYEQYF.

The chain is built from TRBV27 and TRBJ2-7; D is perhaps TRBD2 (5 bases). The CDR3 runs to 15 residues. V gave up 5 bases and J gave up 2 bases, with 16 bases separating them. CDR1 is MNHEY and CDR2 is SMNVEV in the germline V gene (reference sequence). For the CDR3, the DNA is TGTGCCAGCAGTGGACCTTCTAGCCAAACCTACGAGCAGTACTTC. This codes for CASSGPSSQTYEQYF.

This clonotype was counted between two and nine times. CDR3 DNA: TGCGCCAGCAGCCAAGGCCCCCTTAGCGGGGGACCCTACGAGCAGTACTTC. Amino acids: CASSQGPLSGGPYEQYF. The chain joins TRBV4-1 to TRBJ2-7; 9 bases align to TRBD2. The germline V gene encodes CDR1 MGHRA and CDR2 YSYEKL. The CDR3 covers 17 residues. The trim removed 1 base at V and 2 bases at J, leaving 9 bases unmatched.

This clonotype was detected a few times. The chain carries TRBV12-3 or TRBV12-4 and TRBJ2-5; D unresolved. V was shortened by 2 bases and J by 4 bases, with 11 bases between the two germline ends. CDR3 size: 14 residues. CDR3 DNA sequence: TGTGCCAGCAGTTTACCGCCGGTGGGAGAGACCCAGTACTTC. Translated, it gives CASSLPPVGETQYF.

This clonotype turned up a few times. The chain couples TRBV7-8 to TRBJ2-5; the D gene is possibly TRBD2 (5 bases). With 4 bases removed from V and 5 bases from J, the gap between germline ends came to 14 bases. The length of the CDR3 is 14 residues. Germline V gene sequence: CDR1 SGHVS, CDR2 FQNEAQ. The CDR3 DNA reads as TGTGCCAGCAGCTCCGGGGTCCCCCCCGAGACCCAGTACTTC. Amino acid sequence: CASSSGVPPETQYF.

This clonotype was observed a few times. The chain is built from TRBV6-5 and TRBJ2-7; D is uncertain. Deletions cut 0 bases from V and 3 bases from J, with 6 bases between. The V gene's germline CDR1 is MNHEY and CDR2 SVGAGI. This CDR3 is 13 amino acids long. CDR3 bases: TGTGCCAGCAGTTACTCGGTACACTACGAGCAGTACTTC. Its protein is CASSYSVHYEQYF.

The rearrangement joins TRBV15 to TRBJ2-5; TRBD2 aligns across 13 bases. The CDR3 consists of 16 residues. Losses at the gene ends were 3 bases for V and 1 base for J; bases not matched to a gene: 2. Germline assignment: CDR1 LNHNV and CDR2 YYDKDF (reference sequence). CDR3 region: CATSSRLAGGQETQYF. In nucleotides, the CDR3 is TGTGCCACCAGCAGCCGACTAGCGGGGGGCCAAGAGACCCAGTACTTC.